This T cell receptor (beta chain) is from a study of T-cell reconstitution after alpha-beta-depleted transplantation in children. As it was prepared, the TCRbeta library received unique molecular identifiers. TCRdb recomputed calls from the PCR reads with MiXCR, one row per CDR3 protein. Among about 300,000 distinct CDR3 sequences listed, about 9.5% were seen once. V lost 6 bases and J lost 3, with 6 bases in between. Looked up from germline, CDR1 is ENHRY and CDR2 is SYGVKD. CDR3 size: 11 residues. Study-wide points: The study reportedly traced alpha-beta T cells about two months after transplant to several hundred expanded graft clones.

This clonotype was counted ten times or more. Its matching antigen is unknown. Sample: PBMCs, taken before TCRalphabeta/CD19-depleted stem cell transplant. The TCR sequence derives from a boy under two years old with acute myeloid leukemia, due to receive a stem cell transplant. This chain connects TRBV10-3 to TRBJ2-7; D remains ambiguous. The CDR3 sequence: CAIRANYEQYF. The DNA for the CDR3 is TGTGCCATCAGGGCTAACTACGAGCAGTACTTC.